This T cell receptor beta chain was recorded in a study of shared clonotypes between healthy human individuals. TCRdb's copy holds only in-frame clones and misses some; the assay was immunoSEQ multiplex PCR. In the table there are over 2 million clones, 92% of which are singletons. Broader study findings: The small donor group covered limited genetic and exposure diversity. Researchers found naive subsets generally carried larger estimated richness than memory subsets. It was anticipated that sequencing depth would influence how many clonotypes donors shared.

Comment on this clone: No antigen is known for it.

CD45RA-negative memory and CD45RA+ naive subsets were split from the CD4+ cells. This TCR derives from a man aged 18 to 29 in good health. Some clones in this sample may be carry-over from other donors' samples. Specimen: naive CD4+ T cells from PBMCs. Subset defined: CD45RA+ positively selected.

For the CDR3, the DNA is TGTGCCAGCAGCCCGGGACTAGCGGGTCACGCGCAGTTCTTC. It codes for CASSPGLAGHAQFF. The chain couples TRBV5-6 to TRBJ2-1; 12 nucleotides match TRBD2. Germline-derived CDR1 and CDR2 are SGHDT and YYEEEE. Trimming took 4 bases from V and 12 from J; bases not matched to a gene: 8. The CDR3 consists of 14 residues.